This entry lists 23 T cell receptor beta chains sequenced from one sample in a study of OX40 agonist ivuxolimab in advanced cancers. Assay used: immunoSEQ multiplex PCR; TCRdb lists only in-frame clones, some missing. The sample carries fewer than 140,000 clones, 90% recorded once. The sequencing used CD4+ or CD8+ T cells sorted from blood, collected in a trial of the OX40 agonist ivuxolimab. The receptors were gathered from an adult with an advanced solid tumor such as melanoma, head and neck, liver or kidney cancer.

The CDR3 DNA reads as TGTGCCAGAAGCTCAAGGACAGGTCAAGAGACCCAGTACTTC. This sequence encodes CARSSRTGQETQYF. The genes are TRBV5-3 and TRBJ2-5; the match to TRBD1 covers 7 bases. TRBV5-3 is sorted into the ORF group, with uncertain function. The CDR3 contains 14 residues. The V gene end was trimmed by 3 bases and the J gene end by 2 bases; junction bases not matched to a gene: 4.

The chain combines TRBV6-1 with TRBJ1-1; 7 nucleotides line up with TRBD1. The CDR3 totals 13 residues. Germline trimming cut 6 bases from V and 8 bases from J; bases unmatched to any gene: 9. Germline CDR1 MNHNS, CDR2 SASEGT. In DNA form, the CDR3 reads TGTGCCAGCAGACTGGGACAGCAGTTCGAAGCTTTCTTT. Encoded protein: CASRLGQQFEAFF.

The chain links TRBV5-1 to TRBJ2-5; 8 positions match TRBD2. Trimming cost V 0 bases and J 2 bases; bases outside gene matches: 3. The CDR3 totals 15 residues. Per germline, CDR1 SGHRS and CDR2 YFSETQ. This CDR3 reads CASSLGSGEQETQYF. DNA of the CDR3: TGCGCCAGCAGCTTGGGTAGCGGGGAACAAGAGACCCAGTACTTC.

This clone was counted a single time. CDR3: CASSQSAGQGTGELFF. The CDR3 region has the DNA TGCGCCAGCAGCCAGTCAGCTGGACAGGGAACCGGGGAGCTGTTTTTT. The chain combines TRBV5-1 with TRBJ2-2, with TRBD1 matching 8 bases. The CDR3 spans 16 residues. The V gene's germline CDR1 is SGHRS and CDR2 YFSETQ. V lost 4 bases and J lost 5; bases outside the gene matches: 10. The complete variable domain, with remaining parts taken from reference TRBV5-1 and TRBJ2-2, reads KAGVTQTPRYLIKTRGQQVTLSCSPISGHRSVSWYQQTPGQGLQFLFEYFSETQRNKGNFPGRFSGRQFSNSRSEMNVSTLELGDSALYLCASSQSAGQGTGELFFGEGSRLTVL.

The V call is TRBV28, the J call TRBJ2-5, with 7 bases fitting TRBD2. V shed 10 bases and J 3 bases; nucleotides not matched to a gene: 8. There are 13 residues in the CDR3. The V gene's germline CDR1 is MDHEN and CDR2 SYDVKM. This chain's CDR3 is CATRRGVEETQYF. The DNA of the CDR3 is TGTGCCACCCGCCGGGGGGTGGAAGAGACCCAGTACTTC.

V and J are TRBV4-2 and TRBJ2-1; D is perhaps TRBD2 (5 bases). The CDR3 sequence is 15 residues long. Trimming cost V 0 bases and J 6 bases, with 12 bases left between them. The germline V gene encodes CDR1 LGHNA and CDR2 YNFKEQ. The CDR3 reads CASSQEEREGNEQFF. The CDR3 DNA reads as TGTGCCAGCAGCCAAGAAGAGAGGGAAGGCAATGAGCAGTTCTTC.

V and J are TRBV6-5 and TRBJ1-1, with TRBD1 identical over 9 bases. Germline values: CDR1 MNHEY, CDR2 SVGAGI. The ends lost 6 bases at V and 1 base at J; junction bases unmatched: 6. CDR3 length: 15 residues. The CDR3 here is CASSAGQGANTEAFF. In DNA, the CDR3 is TGTGCCAGCAGCGCGGGACAGGGCGCGAACACTGAAGCTTTCTTT.

This chain connects TRBV20-1 to TRBJ2-7; no clear D. CDR1 and CDR2 from the germline V gene are DFQATT and SNEGSKA (reference sequence). CDR3 length: 11 residues. V gave up 3 bases and J gave up 4 bases, with 7 bases separating them. The CDR3 is CSASFRYEQYF. The DNA for the CDR3 is TGCAGTGCTAGTTTCCGGTACGAGCAGTACTTC.

This clone was counted between two and nine times. V usage is TRBV5-1 and J usage is TRBJ2-7, with D uncertain. The CDR3 is 14 amino acids. The V end lost 4 bases, the J end lost 0 bases, and 11 bases lay between the germline ends. From germline, CDR1 is SGHRS and CDR2 YFSETQ. The CDR3 loop is CASSPRLSSYEQYF. CDR3 in DNA: TGCGCCAGCAGCCCCCGATTAAGCTCCTACGAGCAGTACTTC.

DNA of the CDR3: TGTGCCAGCAGTTTCGTGGAGACCCAGTACTTC. Amino acids: CASSFVETQYF. The V call is TRBV28, the J call TRBJ2-5; D is unclear. From germline, CDR1 is MDHEN and CDR2 SYDVKM. The CDR3 sequence is 11 residues long. Trimming stripped 3 bases from V and 5 bases from J, with 4 bases between.

The chain combines TRBV2 with TRBJ2-7; 13 nucleotides align to TRBD2. The junction had 5 bases not matched to a gene; V was cut back by 6 bases and J by 3 bases. Germline assignment: CDR1 SNHLY and CDR2 FYNNEI. The CDR3 loop spans 15 amino acids. CDR3 nucleotides: TGTGCCAGCAGCCCCGGACTAGCGGGGGTCTACGAGCAGTACTTC. Translated, it gives CASSPGLAGVYEQYF.

A single count supports this clone. The gene calls are TRBV18 and TRBJ1-1, with D unresolved. The germline V and J ends were trimmed by 3 bases and 8 bases, with 10 bases remaining between them. The CDR3 length is 12 residues. CDR1 is KGHSH and CDR2 is LQKENI in the germline V gene. The DNA for the CDR3 is TGTGCCAGCTCACCCAAATTATTCGAAGCTTTCTTT. Encoded protein: CASSPKLFEAFF.

The chain combines TRBV19 with TRBJ2-2; D remains ambiguous. V was pared by 6 bases and J by 3 bases, with 5 bases between. The CDR3 covers 12 residues. Germline CDR1 and CDR2: LNHDA and SQIVND (reference sequence). CDR3 nucleotide sequence: TGTGCCAGTAGGGTCGACACCGGGGAGCTGTTTTTT. Translation gives CASRVDTGELFF. The full variable domain, in which reference TRBV19 and TRBJ2-2 provide the parts outside the CDR3, is DGGITQSPKYLFRKEGQNVTLSCEQNLNHDAMYWYRQDPGQGLRLIYYSQIVNDFQKGDIAEGYSVSREKKESFPLTVTSAQKNPTAFYLCASRVDTGELFFGEGSRLTVL.

The J gene is TRBJ2-1, the V gene TRBV7-2, with a tentative D call TRBD2 (6 bases). V dropped 6 bases and J dropped 5 bases, with 17 bases sitting between them. The CDR3 consists of 15 residues. Germline V gives CDR1 SGHTA, CDR2 FQGNSA. The CDR3 here is CASRPIAVRDNEQFF. In DNA, the CDR3 is TGTGCCAGCAGACCAATAGCGGTACGGGACAATGAGCAGTTCTTC.

This chain connects TRBV7-2 to TRBJ1-5; D uncertain. V dropped 1 base and J dropped 9 bases, with 7 bases sitting between them. CDR3 length: 12 amino acids. Germline lookup yields CDR1 SGHTA and CDR2 FQGNSA. The CDR3: CASSLDVGPQHF. The CDR3 nucleotides are TGTGCCAGCAGCTTAGATGTGGGGCCCCAGCATTTT. Supplemented by reference TRBV7-2 and TRBJ1-5, the full variable domain reads GAGVSQSPSNKVTEKGKDVELRCDPISGHTALYWYRQSLGQGLEFLIYFQGNSAPDKSGLPSDRFSAERTGGSVSTLTIQRTQQEDSAVYLCASSLDVGPQHFGDGTRLSIL.

This chain joins TRBV5-1 and TRBJ1-1, with TRBD1 as a possible D gene (5 bases). Germline CDR1 SGHRS, CDR2 YFSETQ. The CDR3 length is 15 residues. V gave up 0 bases and J gave up 5 bases, with 14 bases separating them. CDR3 region: CASSLGQNRGTEAFF. CDR3 coding DNA: TGCGCCAGCAGCTTGGGTCAAAATAGGGGTACTGAAGCTTTCTTT.

The chain employs TRBV9 and TRBJ1-4; D gene unclear. Germline CDR1 SGDLS, CDR2 YYNGEE. V was pared by 7 bases and J by 8 bases, with 15 bases between. This CDR3 is built from 13 residues. CDR3 protein: CASSRGIGEKLFF. The CDR3 coding sequence is TGTGCCAGCTCACGTGGCATTGGGGAAAAACTGTTTTTT.

The chain has TRBV2 and TRBJ1-1, with 9 bases lining up with TRBD1. V gave up 7 bases and J gave up 7 bases; unmatched junction bases: 7. Germline CDR1 is SNHLY and CDR2 is FYNNEI. The CDR3 contains 13 residues. This CDR3 reads CASKPQGAGEAFF. The CDR3 DNA follows: TGTGCCAGCAAACCACAGGGGGCGGGTGAAGCTTTCTTT.

This chain links TRBV6-6 with TRBJ1-5; perhaps TRBD1 as D (5 bases). Trimming pared 4 bases from V and 0 bases from J, leaving 13 bases between. Germline lookup yields CDR1 MNHNY and CDR2 SVGAGI (reference sequence). The CDR3 covers 16 residues. The CDR3 nucleotides are TGTGCCAGCAGTTCCGAGGGGCTTTATAGCAATCAGCCCCAGCATTTT. Its protein is CASSSEGLYSNQPQHF.

The rearrangement links TRBV6-4 to TRBJ1-1; D is possibly TRBD1 (5 bases). This CDR3 comprises 14 residues. CDR1 MRHNA and CDR2 SNTAGT come from the germline V gene. The V end was cut by 2 bases, the J end by 1 base, with 8 bases between. The CDR3 nucleotides are TGTGCCAGCAGTGACCAGGGCGGGAACACTGAAGCTTTCTTT. Translation gives CASSDQGGNTEAFF.

The V and J genes are TRBV7-2 and TRBJ1-3, with D possibly being TRBD1 (6 bases). V was pared by 5 bases and J by 0 bases, with 11 bases between. Germline V gene sequence: CDR1 SGHTA, CDR2 FQGNSA. CDR3 length: 15 amino acids. The CDR3: CASSPQGTSGNTIYF. For the CDR3, the DNA is TGTGCCAGCAGCCCACAGGGAACCTCTGGAAACACCATATATTTT. Looking up the rest from reference TRBV7-2 and TRBJ1-3 gives the full variable domain: GAGVSQSPSNKVTEKGKDVELRCDPISGHTALYWYRQSLGQGLEFLIYFQGNSAPDKSGLPSDRFSAERTGGSVSTLTIQRTQQEDSAVYLCASSPQGTSGNTIYFGEGSWLTVV.

The J gene is TRBJ1-1, the V gene TRBV6-5; 10 positions agree with TRBD1. The CDR3 loop spans 13 amino acids. Per germline, CDR1 MNHEY and CDR2 SVGAGI. V gave up 6 bases and J gave up 11 bases; unmatched junction bases: 9. Written as DNA, the CDR3 is TGTGCCAGCAGCAGACAGGGGGCTATCGCGGCTTTCTTT. Translating gives CASSRQGAIAAFF.

The V and J genes are TRBV9 and TRBJ2-3, with 8 bases identical to TRBD1. V gave up 2 bases and J gave up 2 bases; unmatched junction bases: 4. This CDR3 has 15 amino acids. The germline gives CDR1 SGDLS, CDR2 YYNGEE. The CDR3 sequence: CASSVNRGSTDTQYF. CDR3 DNA: TGTGCCAGCAGCGTTAACAGGGGGTCCACAGATACGCAGTATTTT.